At least ten counts were recorded for the clone carrying this T cell receptor beta chain. The antigen is unknown. The sample originates from a study of T cells in Graves' hyperthyroidism and ophthalmopathy. Regarding the study as a whole: Also found in blood were most expanded thyroid clonotypes above 0.001.

This CDR3 is built from 15 residues. Germline-derived CDR1 and CDR2 are SNHLY and FYNNEI. Trimming at V came to 1 base and at J to 9 bases, leaving 8 bases not matched to a gene. RNA transcripts gave rise to amplified TCR beta CDR3 regions. TCR CDR3 underwent first-round RT-PCR with the HTBI primer set. TCRdb re-analysed the multiplex PCR reads in MiXCR, keeping a single row per CDR3 protein. The table has approximately 560,000 distinct CDR3 sequences, around 14% seen once. The chain joins TRBV2 to TRBJ2-1; 8 positions match TRBD2. Input material: blood. The receptor was derived from a woman in her thirties with Graves' hyperthyroidism. The CDR3 DNA reads as TGTGCCAGCAGTGAAGTGTACGGGACTAGAGGTGAGCAGTTCTTC. Its translation is CASSEVYGTRGEQFF.